This T cell receptor beta chain stems from a study of CD8+CD57+ T cells in acquired aplastic anemia (dated by TCRdb to 2016 to 2018). A note on the overall study: On average, sorted CD4+ and CD8+ cells yielded about 3 ug of extracted DNA, with a range of about 0.17 to 27.4 ug. Healthy donor samples averaged roughly 9.8 million reads for CD4+ and under 14 million for CD8+ cells. On the study overall, not on this receptor specifically: Approximately 27 CD8+ CDR3 sequences were found in both patients and controls but appeared to be highly expressed in patients and within the immunodominant clones of the patients. Patients and healthy controls showed no significant difference in CD8+ Simpson's diversity (P=0.060).

TCR repertoires of sorted CD4+ and CD8+ blood T cells from severe aplastic anemia patients and healthy subjects were deep-sequenced in the study. Ficoll-Paque density gradient centrifugation was used to isolate peripheral blood mononuclear cells. Before DNA was extracted, CD4+ and CD8+ T cells were sorted using either FACS or magnetic beads. Remarks on this clonotype: What antigen it recognizes has not been identified. Per-base qualities were not stored, and no clone one base away is much larger.

Genomic DNA served as template for TCR beta VDJ combination and CDR3 sequence profiling. An Illumina HiSeq 2000 was the platform used for TCR repertoire sequencing. On the authors' methods: TRBV/TRBJ rearrangement plots, CDR3 size and DJ length profiles, and Simpson's diversity index were used to assess repertoires. Whichever DNA sequence was most abundant in the deep sequencing data was defined as the immunodominant clone. CDR3 amino acid sequences were screened for sharing across subjects and were compared with published repertoires and the VDJdb database. TCRdb took the public reads, trimmed them with fastp at Q25, ran MiXCR for clone calling and kept in-frame beta chains. When rows share a CDR3 protein, they turn into one entry using the most common DNA and genes. TCRdb assigned the V and J calls; the authors' analysis was not used. The sample table holds about 210,000 distinct CDR3 sequences, of which 34% were seen once. The top ten constitute roughly 1.1% of the sample.

The CDR3 goes from the cysteine to the phenylalanine over 13 residues. The only DNA kept is the CDR3, 39 bases in frame from the first base. V is shortened by 4 bases, J by 3 bases, and the region joining them spans 7 bases. CDR1 and CDR2 are read off the germline V gene (reference sequence) as LNHDA and SQIVND. Sequenced input: sorted CD4+, CD8+, or CD8+CD57+ T cells (not recorded which) from PBMCs. Recombination linked TRBV19 to TRBJ2-4; the D gene is not confidently resolved. The TCR was taken from a human donor in good health, serving as a control. CDR3 protein: CASSNLVKNIQYF. The nucleotide sequence reads as follows: TGTGCCAGTAGTAATCTGGTCAAAAACATTCAGTACTTC.